The rows below give T cell receptor beta chains drawn from one sample of a study of T cell responses to AZD1222 COVID-19 vaccine. Using immunoSEQ multiplex PCR, the repertoire was profiled, and TCRdb retains in-frame clones only, with some absent. Among about 180,000 clones listed, just over 85% were seen once. This sample comprised peripheral blood, obtained on day 0 of AZD1222 vaccination. Source of these receptors: an adult in good health. The CDR3 runs from the conserved cysteine through the conserved F or W. Fields, in order: V gene, J gene, D gene, clone size, CDR3 protein, CDR3 DNA. D genes are given only for firm matches. Clone size is shown for a subset of rows, as once, few, many or a class of expanded clone.

V: TRBV15; J: TRBJ2-3; D: TRBD2; size: NA; CDR3: CATSPLGAGGPDTQYF; DNA: TGTGCCACCAGCCCTTTGGGTGCGGGAGGGCCAGATACGCAGTATTTT
V: TRBV15; J: TRBJ1-4; D: NA; size: NA; CDR3: CATSRGTGEKLFF; DNA: TGTGCCACCAGCAGAGGGACTGGTGAAAAACTGTTTTTT
V: TRBV6-2/TRBV6-3; J: TRBJ2-7; D: TRBD1; size: few; CDR3: CASSRRGQGTYEQYF; DNA: TGTGCCAGCAGTCGTCGGGGACAGGGAACCTACGAGCAGTACTTC
V: TRBV5-5; J: TRBJ2-3; D: TRBD1; size: NA; CDR3: CASSFGTGTDTQYF; DNA: TGTGCCAGCAGCTTTGGGACAGGCACAGATACGCAGTATTTT
V: TRBV6-6; J: TRBJ1-4; D: NA; size: few; CDR3: CASSSPGGYEKLFF; DNA: TGTGCCAGCAGTTCCCCCGGCGGGTATGAAAAACTGTTTTTT
V: TRBV5-1; J: TRBJ2-7; D: TRBD2; size: NA; CDR3: CASSLARLAGGYEQYF; DNA: TGCGCCAGCAGCTTGGCACGTCTAGCGGGAGGATACGAGCAGTACTTC
V: TRBV7-3; J: TRBJ2-1; D: TRBD2; size: NA; CDR3: CASSLGLANYNEQFF; DNA: TGTGCCAGCAGCTTGGGACTAGCTAACTACAATGAGCAGTTCTTC
V: TRBV9; J: TRBJ2-1; D: TRBD2; size: NA; CDR3: CASSFRGGLAGEVVEQFF; DNA: TGTGCCAGCAGCTTCCGGGGGGGACTAGCGGGAGAGGTAGTTGAGCAGTTCTTC
V: TRBV14; J: TRBJ2-7; D: TRBD2; size: NA; CDR3: CASSQDKRGHYEQYF; DNA: TGTGCCAGCAGCCAAGATAAGCGGGGGCATTACGAGCAGTACTTC
V: TRBV11-2; J: TRBJ2-5; D: TRBD2; size: NA; CDR3: CASSLGTSQETQYF; DNA: TGTGCCAGCAGCTTAGGGACTAGCCAAGAGACCCAGTACTTC
V: TRBV18; J: TRBJ2-7; D: NA; size: NA; CDR3: CASSPSSAFEQYF; DNA: TGTGCCAGCTCACCAAGTTCTGCGTTCGAGCAGTACTTC
V: TRBV5-1; J: TRBJ1-1; D: NA; size: NA; CDR3: CASSLVSSTEAFF; DNA: TGCGCCAGCAGCTTGGTTTCCAGTACTGAAGCTTTCTTT
V: TRBV20-1; J: TRBJ2-5; D: NA; size: NA; CDR3: CSASLGEETQYF; DNA: TGCAGTGCTAGTCTTGGGGAAGAGACCCAGTACTTC
V: TRBV19; J: TRBJ2-3; D: NA; size: NA; CDR3: CASSTSGEGPITDTQYF; DNA: TGTGCCAGTAGTACTTCAGGGGAGGGGCCGATCACAGATACGCAGTATTTT
V: TRBV3-1/TRBV3-2; J: TRBJ2-7; D: TRBD1; size: NA; CDR3: CASSPTGTGIAYEQYF; DNA: TGTGCCAGCAGCCCCACCGGGACAGGGATTGCCTACGAGCAGTACTTC
V: TRBV10-3; J: TRBJ2-5; D: NA; size: NA; CDR3: CAISDGGNGETQYF; DNA: TGTGCCATCAGTGATGGGGGGAATGGGGAGACCCAGTACTTC
V: TRBV7-9; J: TRBJ1-1; D: NA; size: once; CDR3: CASSPRWGGTEAFF; DNA: TGTGCCAGCAGCCCGAGGTGGGGGGGCACTGAAGCTTTCTTT
V: TRBV7-2; J: TRBJ1-3; D: NA; size: once; CDR3: CASSLGLLASGNTIYF; DNA: TGTGCCAGCAGCTTAGGCTTACTAGCCTCCGGAAACACCATATATTTT
V: TRBV4-3; J: TRBJ2-7; D: NA; size: NA; CDR3: CASSQDLAGSSYEQYF; DNA: TGCGCCAGCAGCCAAGATTTGGCGGGAAGCTCCTACGAGCAGTACTTC
V: TRBV19; J: TRBJ1-1; D: NA; size: NA; CDR3: CASTVYRKNTEAFF; DNA: TGTGCCAGTACCGTGTACAGAAAGAACACTGAAGCTTTCTTT
V: TRBV6-5; J: TRBJ2-1; D: TRBD2; size: NA; CDR3: CASRVLAGGYNEQFF; DNA: TGTGCCAGCAGAGTACTAGCGGGAGGTTACAATGAGCAGTTCTTC
V: TRBV6-5; J: TRBJ1-1; D: NA; size: few; CDR3: CATLQDSTEAFF; DNA: TGTGCCACCCTTCAGGACAGCACTGAAGCTTTCTTT
V: TRBV2; J: TRBJ1-5; D: TRBD1; size: NA; CDR3: CASGGQSNQPQHF; DNA: TGTGCCAGCGGGGGACAGAGCAATCAGCCCCAGCATTTT
V: TRBV7-3; J: TRBJ1-2; D: NA; size: NA; CDR3: CASSLDPTGLYGYTF; DNA: TGTGCCAGCAGCTTAGATCCCACAGGTCTCTATGGCTACACCTTC
V: TRBV19; J: TRBJ1-2; D: TRBD1; size: NA; CDR3: CASSKGQGATSANYGYTF; DNA: TGTGCCAGTAGTAAGGGACAGGGGGCCACTTCAGCTAACTATGGCTACACCTTC
V: TRBV5-1; J: TRBJ2-7; D: NA; size: NA; CDR3: CASSLAETEQYF; DNA: TGCGCCAGCAGCTTGGCAGAAACCGAGCAGTACTTC
V: TRBV28; J: TRBJ2-7; D: NA; size: NA; CDR3: CASSLGGGPRDEQYF; DNA: TGTGCCAGCAGTTTGGGAGGAGGGCCGCGGGACGAGCAGTACTTC
V: TRBV2; J: TRBJ1-6; D: NA; size: NA; CDR3: CASRDDRTSPLPLHF; DNA: TGTGCCAGCAGGGACGATAGGACGTCCCCGTTACCCCTCCACTTT
V: TRBV6-2/TRBV6-3; J: TRBJ2-1; D: NA; size: NA; CDR3: CASSYDLTLGFDNEQFF; DNA: TGTGCCAGCAGTTACGATTTGACTCTGGGCTTCGACAATGAGCAGTTCTTC
V: TRBV9; J: TRBJ2-3; D: NA; size: NA; CDR3: CASSAHSTSTDTQYF; DNA: TGTGCCAGCAGCGCCCACAGTACTAGCACAGATACGCAGTATTTT